The 31 T cell receptor beta chains reported below all come from one sample, sequenced in a study of regulatory T cells in long-lasting Graves disease (dated by TCRdb to the early 2020s). Taken with the paper, the label for time point translates to: persistent/refractory GD, antithyroid drugs over 5 years with positive TRAb. For both TCR sequencing and RNA sequencing, RNA was extracted from PBMCs using TRIzol. Libraries were built with multiplex PCR. Sequenced on an Illumina HiSeq 4000. iRepertoire HTBI primers and Arm-PCR amplification of CDR3 regions were used to construct TCR beta libraries. TCRdb reran the public reads through fastp at Q25 and MiXCR, keeping productive beta chains. Rows are unified per CDR3 protein, each entry keeping the most common DNA and genes. This sample comprises 650,000 to 850,000 distinct CDR3 sequences, about 32% of them detected only once. The top ten clonotypes cover around 40% of the sample.

Sequenced here: peripheral blood mononuclear cells (PBMCs), sampled when the disease was refractory, from a patient treated with antithyroid drugs. These receptor sequences come from a female donor with Graves disease.

This chain links TRBV6-1 with TRBJ1-2; D gene uncertain. This CDR3 has 13 amino acids. V was shortened by 4 bases and J by 2 bases, with 8 bases between the two germline ends. Germline V gene data show CDR1 as MNHNS and CDR2 as SASEGT. CDR3 DNA: TGTGCCAGCAGTGGCCACACAAACTATGGCTACACCTTC. As protein: CASSGHTNYGYTF.

This clonotype was seen a few times. This chain uses TRBV20-1 with TRBJ1-4; no clear D. This CDR3 contains 13 residues. The V gene's germline CDR1 is DFQATT and CDR2 SNEGSKA (reference sequence). The ends were cut back, 0 bases at V and 5 bases at J, with 7 bases in the middle. CDR3 sequence reads: CSARDSKNEKLFF. For the CDR3, the DNA is TGCAGTGCTAGAGACAGCAAAAATGAAAAACTGTTTTTT.

The chain has TRBV20-1 and TRBJ1-4; weak D call: TRBD1 (5 bases). This CDR3 region has 16 residues. Between the trimmed V and J ends, which lost 6 bases and 7 bases, there was a span of 24 bases. CDR1 DFQATT and CDR2 SNEGSKA come from the germline V gene (reference sequence). The CDR3 is CSAHQIQGEEGEKLFF. CDR3 nucleotides: TGCAGTGCCCATCAAATCCAGGGAGAGGAAGGTGAAAAACTGTTTTTT.

The chain is built from TRBV2 and TRBJ2-5, with 7 bases fitting TRBD1. This CDR3 is built from 16 residues. After removal of 4 bases from V and 2 bases from J, the junction contained 10 bases not matched to a gene. CDR1 SNHLY and CDR2 FYNNEI come from the germline V gene. The CDR3 loop reads CASSGTGSTVQETQYF. The CDR3 DNA follows: TGTGCCAGCAGTGGGACAGGCAGTACAGTTCAAGAGACCCAGTACTTC.

The gene calls are TRBV5-1 and TRBJ2-7, with D possibly matching TRBD1 (6 bases). V lost 0 bases and J 6 bases, leaving 10 bases between the germline ends. Germline V gene data show CDR1 as SGHRS and CDR2 as YFSETQ. CDR3 length: 13 amino acids. The CDR3 reads CASSLVPGAEQYF. CDR3 nucleotides: TGCGCCAGCAGCTTGGTTCCAGGGGCCGAGCAGTACTTC.

For the CDR3, the DNA is TGTGCCAGTAGCCCTGACACCATCAATCAGCCCCAGCATTTT. It encodes CASSPDTINQPQHF. The chain combines TRBV19 with TRBJ1-5; D is ambiguous. The CDR3 runs 14 residues. The V and J ends lost 6 bases and 3 bases respectively, with 12 bases between them. Germline loops: CDR1 LNHDA, CDR2 SQIVND (reference sequence).

CDR3 region: CASSLDEGTFGKLFF. The CDR3 DNA is TGCGCCAGCAGCTTGGACGAAGGGACCTTCGGAAAACTGTTTTTT. The chain recombines TRBV5-1 with TRBJ1-4; D possibly corresponds to TRBD1 (5 bases). This CDR3 has 15 amino acids. Germline V gene data show CDR1 as SGHRS and CDR2 as YFSETQ. Trimming pared 0 bases from V and 10 bases from J, leaving 16 bases between.

The V gene is TRBV7-9, the J gene TRBJ1-4, with D uncertain. The CDR3 totals 13 residues. The germline gives CDR1 SEHNR, CDR2 FQNEAQ (reference sequence). The germline V and J ends were trimmed by 5 bases and 8 bases, with 12 bases remaining between them. The CDR3 DNA reads TGTGCCAGCAGCCGAGGGAGTCGAGAAAAACTGTTTTTT. Translated: CASSRGSREKLFF. The full variable domain, completed using reference TRBV7-9 and TRBJ1-4, is DTGVSQNPRHKITKRGQNVTFRCDPISEHNRLYWYRQTLGQGPEFLTYFQNEAQLEKSRLLSDRFSAERPKGSFSTLEIQRTEQGDSAMYLCASSRGSREKLFFGSGTQLSVL.

V is TRBV28 and J is TRBJ2-7, with 8 bases fitting TRBD1. V was pared by 6 bases and J by 8 bases, with 9 bases of the junction left unmatched. This CDR3 has 13 residues. Per germline, CDR1 MDHEN and CDR2 SYDVKM. The CDR3 nucleotides are TGTGCCAGCAGAGGACAGGGTGCCCACAAGCAGTACTTC. Translation gives CASRGQGAHKQYF.

This clonotype was counted at least ten times. The rearrangement joins TRBV15 to TRBJ2-5; the D gene is possibly TRBD1 (6 bases). V was clipped by 7 bases and J by 5 bases, with 23 bases between them. CDR1 is LNHNV and CDR2 is YYDKDF in the germline V gene (reference sequence). The CDR3 contains 16 residues. The CDR3 spells CATTLGPQGSDETQYF. CDR3 coding DNA: TGTGCCACCACCTTGGGCCCACAGGGCAGCGATGAGACCCAGTACTTC.

The chain joins TRBV7-3 to TRBJ2-2; D possibly corresponds to TRBD2 (5 bases). Trimming stripped 0 bases from V and 0 bases from J, with 8 bases between. The CDR3 loop spans 16 amino acids. The germline CDR1 and CDR2 sequences are SGHTA and FQGTGA. CDR3 protein: CASSLTGKTNTGELFF. The CDR3 nucleotides are TGTGCCAGCAGCTTAACCGGGAAGACGAACACCGGGGAGCTGTTTTTT.

Written as DNA, the CDR3 is TGTGCCAGCAGCTTAGTGCCCGACAGGGGGAATACTGAAGCTTTCTTT. It is translated as CASSLVPDRGNTEAFF. The V call is TRBV11-1, the J call TRBJ1-1, with 9 bases fitting TRBD1. Germline V gene data show CDR1 as SGHAT and CDR2 as FQDESV (reference sequence). The length of the CDR3 is 16 residues. V was pared by 1 base and J by 5 bases, with 8 bases of the junction left unmatched.

This rearrangement joins TRBV28 to TRBJ1-5, with a weak D call TRBD1 (6 bases). This CDR3 contains 16 residues. V was pared by 6 bases and J by 6 bases, with 21 bases between. Germline V gives CDR1 MDHEN, CDR2 SYDVKM. The CDR3 region has the DNA TGTGCCAGCAGCCATTTCGTGGGGGGCACCTCTCAGCCCCAGCATTTT. Translation: CASSHFVGGTSQPQHF.

This clonotype was observed at least ten times. The V call is TRBV12-3 or TRBV12-4, the J call TRBJ1-1; D not certain. This CDR3 is built from 14 residues. Trimming took off 8 bases at V and 0 bases at J, with 13 bases between the two ends. CDR3 protein: CASRTTNMNTEAFF. The CDR3 DNA reads as TGTGCCAGCCGGACGACTAATATGAACACTGAAGCTTTCTTT.

This clonotype is a singleton in its sample. The CDR3 DNA follows: TGTGCCAGCAGTTACAACCGGGGAGGGGACGCTAACTATGGCTACACCTTC. It specifies CASSYNRGGDANYGYTF. The V call is TRBV6-5, the J call TRBJ1-2, with D possibly TRBD1 on 5 matching bases. The CDR3 runs 17 residues. Trimming took off 2 bases at V and 0 bases at J, with 16 bases between the two ends. Germline assignment: CDR1 MNHEY and CDR2 SVGAGI.

The chain carries TRBV11-1 and TRBJ2-7; TRBD1 agrees at 8 bases. V shed 5 bases, J shed 2 bases, and the junction held 11 bases outside the gene matches. CDR1 is SGHAT and CDR2 is FQDESV in the germline V gene (reference sequence). CDR3 length: 16 residues. The CDR3 spells CASSLRQGQSPYEQYF. Written as DNA, the CDR3 is TGTGCCAGCAGCCTCAGACAGGGGCAGTCCCCCTACGAGCAGTACTTC.

The V and J genes are TRBV24-1 and TRBJ1-5; no clear D. V lost 5 bases and J lost 0, with 7 bases in between. The CDR3 has 14 residues. CDR1 is KGHDR and CDR2 is SFDVKD in the germline V gene. The CDR3 DNA follows: TGTGCCACCAGTGGTGGGCATAGCAATCAGCCCCAGCATTTT. Translating gives CATSGGHSNQPQHF.

J is TRBJ1-1 and V is TRBV4-2; TRBD1 agrees at 11 bases. This CDR3 contains 16 residues. Unmatched junction bases numbered 9, after V lost 4 bases and J lost 5 bases. Germline values: CDR1 LGHNA, CDR2 YNFKEQ. CDR3 sequence: CASSPHLGQGDTEAFF. In DNA, the CDR3 is TGTGCCAGCAGCCCCCATCTGGGACAGGGGGATACTGAAGCTTTCTTT.

The chain has TRBV20-1 and TRBJ2-1; D is possibly TRBD2 (6 bases). Trimming took off 1 base at V and 9 bases at J, with 13 bases between the two ends. The CDR3 length is 13 residues. Germline V gives CDR1 DFQATT, CDR2 SNEGSKA (reference sequence). The CDR3 nucleotides read TGCAGTGCTAGAGTGCAACTAGCTGGTGAGCAGTTCTTC. This encodes CSARVQLAGEQFF.

The chain links TRBV20-1 to TRBJ2-2; 10 nucleotides match TRBD2. Trimming took 0 bases from V and 1 from J; bases not matched to a gene: 2. Germline lookup yields CDR1 DFQATT and CDR2 SNEGSKA (reference sequence). The CDR3 has 16 residues. CDR3 protein: CSARDRLAGNTGELFF. DNA for the CDR3: TGCAGTGCTAGAGATAGACTAGCGGGGAACACCGGGGAGCTGTTTTTT.

This clonotype has more than one count but fewer than ten. This chain connects TRBV2 to TRBJ2-7, with 7 bases aligning to TRBD1. The CDR3 has 13 residues. With V trimmed by 6 bases and J by 2 bases, 4 bases remained unmatched. Germline V gene lookup returns CDR1 SNHLY and CDR2 FYNNEI. The CDR3, as DNA: TGTGCCAGCAGGTGGGACAGAACCTACGAGCAGTACTTC. Protein: CASRWDRTYEQYF.

This clonotype has a single count. V is TRBV6-2 or TRBV6-3 and J is TRBJ1-6; possibly TRBD1 for D (5 bases). This CDR3 comprises 13 residues. Trimming took off 0 bases at V and 11 bases at J, with 8 bases between the two ends. CDR1 is MNHEY, CDR2 SVGEGT, per germline. For the CDR3, the DNA is TGTGCCAGCAGTTACTCGACAGCCACACCCCTCCACTTT. Translated, it gives CASSYSTATPLHF.

The chain recombines TRBV12-3 or TRBV12-4 with TRBJ2-7; D remains unclear. The CDR3 is made up of 15 amino acids. Between the trimmed V and J ends, which lost 6 bases and 2 bases, there was a span of 17 bases. CDR3 residues: CASSVAGSRTYEQYF. Written as DNA, the CDR3 is TGTGCCAGCAGCGTAGCTGGTAGCAGAACCTACGAGCAGTACTTC.

This clonotype was observed many times. The V call is TRBV28, the J call TRBJ1-4; TRBD1 agrees at 8 bases. From germline, CDR1 is MDHEN and CDR2 SYDVKM. The J segment lost 3 bases and the V segment lost 3 bases, leaving 6 bases of the junction unmatched. The CDR3 spans 16 residues. The CDR3 sequence is CASSFHRGAANEKLFF. For the CDR3, the DNA is TGTGCCAGCAGTTTCCACAGGGGGGCGGCTAATGAAAAACTGTTTTTT.

The chain is built from TRBV4-2 and TRBJ2-7; maybe TRBD1 (6 bases). V gave up 3 bases and J gave up 6 bases, with 21 bases separating them. Germline V CDR1 and CDR2: LGHNA, YNFKEQ. This CDR3 is 16 amino acids long. The CDR3 coding sequence is TGTGCCAGCAGCCACCCACCCGGGACAATGGACTCCGAGCAGTACTTC. This encodes CASSHPPGTMDSEQYF.

Ten or more counts support this clonotype. V gene TRBV2 combines with J gene TRBJ2-1, with 12 bases that match TRBD2. Germline CDR1 reads SNHLY; CDR2 reads FYNNEI. The CDR3 is 15 amino acids. Germline trimming cut 3 bases from V and 6 bases from J; bases unmatched to any gene: 3. For the CDR3, the DNA is TGTGCCAGCAGTGAGACTAGCGGGAGAGGCAATGAGCAGTTCTTC. Its protein is CASSETSGRGNEQFF.

This clonotype was recorded only once. The CDR3 region has the DNA TGTGCCAGCAGCTTAGTTCCCTCCAGCGGGAGAAGTCGGGCCTACAATGAGCAGTTCTTC. Its translation: CASSLVPSSGRSRAYNEQFF. The gene calls are TRBV7-9 and TRBJ2-1, with 8 bases that match TRBD2. V lost 1 base to trimming and J lost 2 bases; unmatched junction nucleotides: 16. Germline lookup yields CDR1 SEHNR and CDR2 FQNEAQ (reference sequence). CDR3 length: 20 residues.

This rearrangement joins TRBV5-1 to TRBJ2-7; 8 bases map to TRBD1. The CDR3 totals 15 residues. The germline CDR1 and CDR2 sequences are SGHRS and YFSETQ. Trimming at V came to 4 bases and at J to 6 bases, leaving 12 bases not matched to a gene. The CDR3 region has the DNA TGCGCCAGCAGCCGAGGACAGGGTGGTTTAGGCGAGCAGTACTTC. Amino acid sequence: CASSRGQGGLGEQYF.

This clonotype was seen many times. The genes are TRBV28 and TRBJ1-1; possibly TRBD1 for D (6 bases). This CDR3 region has 15 residues. Germline CDR1 reads MDHEN; CDR2 reads SYDVKM. The V end lost 2 bases, the J end lost 0 bases, and 10 bases lay between the germline ends. The CDR3 DNA follows: TGTGCCAGCAGTTTAGGGGGACACCTGAACACTGAAGCTTTCTTT. This sequence encodes CASSLGGHLNTEAFF. Full variable domain (remainder filled in from reference TRBV28 and TRBJ1-1): DVKVTQSSRYLVKRTGEKVFLECVQDMDHENMFWYRQDPGLGLRLIYFSYDVKMKEKGDIPEGYSVSREKKERFSLILESASTNQTSMYLCASSLGGHLNTEAFFGQGTRLTVV.

This chain links TRBV12-5 with TRBJ1-3; D remains ambiguous. CDR1 is LGHNT and CDR2 is FRNRAP in the germline V gene. The CDR3 extends over 14 amino acids. The V end was cut by 0 bases, the J end by 4 bases, with 7 bases between. CDR3 coding DNA: TGTGCTAGTGGTTTGGTGCAGTTCGGAAACACCATATATTTT. It encodes CASGLVQFGNTIYF.

This clonotype was seen more than once but under ten times. The chain couples TRBV19 to TRBJ1-2; 11 bases agree with TRBD1. CDR1 is LNHDA and CDR2 is SQIVND in the germline V gene (reference sequence). The junction had 5 bases not matched to a gene; V was cut back by 7 bases and J by 7 bases. The CDR3 covers 13 residues. The CDR3 coding sequence is TGTGCCAGTACCTATGGACAGGGGGCTGGCTACACCTTC. Translated, it gives CASTYGQGAGYTF.